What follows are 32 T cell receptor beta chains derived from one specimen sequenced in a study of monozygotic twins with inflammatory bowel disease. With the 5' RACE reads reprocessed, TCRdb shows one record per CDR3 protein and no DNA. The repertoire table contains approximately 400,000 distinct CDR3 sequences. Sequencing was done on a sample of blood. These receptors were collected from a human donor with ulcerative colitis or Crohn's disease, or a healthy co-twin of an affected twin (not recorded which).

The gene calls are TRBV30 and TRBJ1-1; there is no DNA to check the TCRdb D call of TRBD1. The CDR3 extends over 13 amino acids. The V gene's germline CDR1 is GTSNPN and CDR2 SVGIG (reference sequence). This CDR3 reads CAWTWDSGAWAFF. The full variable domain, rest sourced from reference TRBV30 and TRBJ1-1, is SQTIHQWPATLVQPVGSPLSLECTVEGTSNPNLYWYRQAAGRGLQLLFYSVGIGQISSEVPQNLSASRPQDRQFILSSKKLLLSDSGFYLCAWTWDSGAWAFFGQGTRLTVV.

The CDR3 reads CSARVRATNTEAFF. The chain combines TRBV20-1 with TRBJ1-1. The CDR3 is 14 amino acids. Germline V lookup: CDR1 DFQATT, CDR2 SNEGSKA (reference sequence).

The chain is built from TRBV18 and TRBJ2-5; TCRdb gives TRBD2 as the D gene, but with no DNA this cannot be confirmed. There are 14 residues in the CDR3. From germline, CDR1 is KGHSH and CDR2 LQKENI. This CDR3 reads CASSNDYPQETQYF.

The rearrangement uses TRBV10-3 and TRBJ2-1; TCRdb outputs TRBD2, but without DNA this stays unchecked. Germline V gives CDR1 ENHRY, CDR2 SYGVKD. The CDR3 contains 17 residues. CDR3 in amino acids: CAISTSGRASSYNEQFF.

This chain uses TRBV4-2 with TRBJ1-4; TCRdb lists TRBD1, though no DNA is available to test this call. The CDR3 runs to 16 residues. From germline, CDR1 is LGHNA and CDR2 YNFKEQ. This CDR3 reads CASSPGGTTTNEKLFF.

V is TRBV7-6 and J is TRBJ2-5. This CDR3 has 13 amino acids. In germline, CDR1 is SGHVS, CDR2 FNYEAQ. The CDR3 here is CASSLMMRETQYF.

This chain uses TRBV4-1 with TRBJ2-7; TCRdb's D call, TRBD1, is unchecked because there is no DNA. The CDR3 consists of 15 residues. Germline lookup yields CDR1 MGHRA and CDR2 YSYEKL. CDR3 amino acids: CASSLRDTFKGEQYF.

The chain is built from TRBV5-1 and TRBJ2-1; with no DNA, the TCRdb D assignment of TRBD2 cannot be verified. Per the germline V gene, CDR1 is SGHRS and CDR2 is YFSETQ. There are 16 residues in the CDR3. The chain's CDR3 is CASSWGTSGGHNEQFF.

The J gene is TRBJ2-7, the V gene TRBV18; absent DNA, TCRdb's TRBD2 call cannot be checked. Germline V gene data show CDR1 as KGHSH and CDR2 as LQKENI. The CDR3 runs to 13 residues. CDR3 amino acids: CASATEGYHEQYF.

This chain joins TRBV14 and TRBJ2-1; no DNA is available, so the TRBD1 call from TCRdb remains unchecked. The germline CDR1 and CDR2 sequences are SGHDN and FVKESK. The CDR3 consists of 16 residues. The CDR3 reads CASSLKGGLPYNEQFF.

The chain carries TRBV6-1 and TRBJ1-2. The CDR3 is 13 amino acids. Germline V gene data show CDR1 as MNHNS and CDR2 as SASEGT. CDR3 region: CASSATKDYGYTF.

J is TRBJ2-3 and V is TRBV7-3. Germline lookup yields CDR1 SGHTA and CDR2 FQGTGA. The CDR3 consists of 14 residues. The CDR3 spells CASSQSGTTDTQYF. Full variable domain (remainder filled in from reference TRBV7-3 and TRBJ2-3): GAGVSQTPSNKVTEKGKYVELRCDPISGHTALYWYRQSLGQGPEFLIYFQGTGAADDSGLPNDRFFAVRPEGSVSTLKIQRTERGDSAVYLCASSQSGTTDTQYFGPGTRLTVL.

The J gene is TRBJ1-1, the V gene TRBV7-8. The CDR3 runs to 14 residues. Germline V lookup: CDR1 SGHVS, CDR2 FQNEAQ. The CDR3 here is CASSRQVMNTEAFF.

This chain's CDR3 is CASSLTRGNQETQYF. The chain has TRBV5-1 and TRBJ2-5. Germline CDR1 reads SGHRS; CDR2 reads YFSETQ. This CDR3 is 15 amino acids long.

CDR3 sequence reads: CASSLAGAPRSGELFF. The V call is TRBV7-8, the J call TRBJ2-2; TCRdb gives TRBD1 as the D gene, but with no DNA this cannot be confirmed. The CDR3 is made up of 16 amino acids. CDR1 SGHVS and CDR2 FQNEAQ come from the germline V gene.

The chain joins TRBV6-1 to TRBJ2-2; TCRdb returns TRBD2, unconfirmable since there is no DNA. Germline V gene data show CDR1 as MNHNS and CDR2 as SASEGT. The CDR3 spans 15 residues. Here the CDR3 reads CASRPSGGNTGELFF.

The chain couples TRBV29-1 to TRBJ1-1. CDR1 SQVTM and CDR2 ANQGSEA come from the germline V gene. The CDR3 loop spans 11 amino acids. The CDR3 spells CSVEVSFEAFF.

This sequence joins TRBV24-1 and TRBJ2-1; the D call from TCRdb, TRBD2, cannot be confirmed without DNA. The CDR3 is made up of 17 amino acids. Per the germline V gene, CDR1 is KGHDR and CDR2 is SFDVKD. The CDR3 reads CATSDSSPGLVFNEQFF.

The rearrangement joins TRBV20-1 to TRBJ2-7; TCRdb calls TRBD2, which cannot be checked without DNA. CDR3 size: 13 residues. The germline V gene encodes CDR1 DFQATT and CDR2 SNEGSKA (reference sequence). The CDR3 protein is CSAESPVTYEQYF.

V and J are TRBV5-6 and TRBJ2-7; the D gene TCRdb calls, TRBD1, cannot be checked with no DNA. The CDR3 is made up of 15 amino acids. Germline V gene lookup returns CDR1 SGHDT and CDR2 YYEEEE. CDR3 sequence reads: CASSAGQGAYYEQYF.

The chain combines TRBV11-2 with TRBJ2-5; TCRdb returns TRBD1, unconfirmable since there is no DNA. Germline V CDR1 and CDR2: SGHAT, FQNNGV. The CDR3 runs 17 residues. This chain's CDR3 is CASSSPGGGRDQETQYF.

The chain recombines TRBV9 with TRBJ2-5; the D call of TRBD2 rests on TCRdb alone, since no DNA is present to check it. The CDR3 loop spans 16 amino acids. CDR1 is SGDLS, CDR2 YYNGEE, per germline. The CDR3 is CASSEGPLAGATTQYF.

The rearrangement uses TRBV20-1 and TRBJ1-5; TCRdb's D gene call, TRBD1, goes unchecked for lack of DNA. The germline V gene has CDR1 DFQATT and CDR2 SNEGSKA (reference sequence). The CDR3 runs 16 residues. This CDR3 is CSAVTGTRYSNQPQHF.

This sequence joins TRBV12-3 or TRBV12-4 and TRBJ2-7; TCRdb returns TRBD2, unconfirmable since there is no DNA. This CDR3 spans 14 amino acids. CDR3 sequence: CASTQEGIPHEQYF.

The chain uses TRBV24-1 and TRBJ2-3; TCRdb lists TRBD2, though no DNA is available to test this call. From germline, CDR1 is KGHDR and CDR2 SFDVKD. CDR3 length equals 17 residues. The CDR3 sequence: CATSDLPSGRFTDTQYF.

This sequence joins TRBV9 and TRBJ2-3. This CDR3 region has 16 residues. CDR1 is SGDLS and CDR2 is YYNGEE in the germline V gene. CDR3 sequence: CASSVVTARGTDTQYF.

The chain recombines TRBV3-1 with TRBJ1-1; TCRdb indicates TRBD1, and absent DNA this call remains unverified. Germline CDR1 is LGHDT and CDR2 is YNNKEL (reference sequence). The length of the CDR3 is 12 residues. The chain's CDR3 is CASSRGSPEAFF.

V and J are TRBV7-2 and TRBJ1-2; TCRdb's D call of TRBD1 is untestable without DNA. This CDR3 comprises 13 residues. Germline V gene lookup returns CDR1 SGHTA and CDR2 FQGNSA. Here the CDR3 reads CASSLGATGGYTF. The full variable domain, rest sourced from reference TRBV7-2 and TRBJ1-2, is GAGVSQSPSNKVTEKGKDVELRCDPISGHTALYWYRQSLGQGLEFLIYFQGNSAPDKSGLPSDRFSAERTGGSVSTLTIQRTQQEDSAVYLCASSLGATGGYTFGSGTRLTVV.

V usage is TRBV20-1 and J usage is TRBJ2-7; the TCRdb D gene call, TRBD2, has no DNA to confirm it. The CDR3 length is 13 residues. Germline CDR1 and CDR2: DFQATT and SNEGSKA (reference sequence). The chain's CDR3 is CSARAGGPYEQYF.

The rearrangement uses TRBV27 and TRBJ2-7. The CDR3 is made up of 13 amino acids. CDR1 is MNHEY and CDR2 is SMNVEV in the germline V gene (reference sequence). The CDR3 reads CASSLSINYEQYF.

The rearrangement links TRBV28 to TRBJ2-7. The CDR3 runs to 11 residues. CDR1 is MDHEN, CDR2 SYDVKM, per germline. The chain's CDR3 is CASRRHYEQYF. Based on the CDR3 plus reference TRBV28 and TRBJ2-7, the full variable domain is DVKVTQSSRYLVKRTGEKVFLECVQDMDHENMFWYRQDPGLGLRLIYFSYDVKMKEKGDIPEGYSVSREKKERFSLILESASTNQTSMYLCASRRHYEQYFGPGTRLTVT.

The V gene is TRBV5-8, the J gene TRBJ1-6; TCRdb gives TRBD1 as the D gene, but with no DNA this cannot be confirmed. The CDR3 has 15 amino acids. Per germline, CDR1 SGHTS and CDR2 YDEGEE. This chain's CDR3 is CASSLSGGGGSPLHF.